The rows below give T cell receptor beta chains drawn from one sample of a study of blood T cell repertoires in COVID-19. Only in-frame clones appear in the TCRdb table, and some are missing; sequencing was by immunoSEQ multiplex PCR. The sample lists more than 200,000 clones, 70% to 90% occurring once. The sequencing sample was made of peripheral blood. The receptors come from a man aged 18 to 30 with active or convalescent COVID-19. Each CDR3 is given without its conserved first and last residue.

v_gene: TRBV27; CDR3aa: ASRRTDSYNEQF
v_gene: TRBV10-2; CDR3aa: ASRWGGAAYEQY
v_gene: TRBV4-1; CDR3aa: ASSQEVAGSIGELF
v_gene: TRBV11-1; CDR3aa: ASSPPGGPYEQY
v_gene: TRBV5-1; CDR3aa: ASSFEASSYNSPLH
v_gene: TRBV13; CDR3aa: ASSRHTGQDNQPQH
v_gene: TRBV20-1; CDR3aa: SASGAESNYYEQY
v_gene: TRBV7-9; CDR3aa: ASSLAGGPYNEQF
v_gene: TRBV7-8; CDR3aa: ASSTDRGLGYT
v_gene: TRBV28; CDR3aa: ASEERRQGGETQY
v_gene: TRBV5-1; CDR3aa: ASSLQDRDQETQY
v_gene: TRBV11-2; CDR3aa: ASSRPLGLAGVVGETQY
v_gene: TRBV5-1; CDR3aa: ASSLGDTSYGYT
v_gene: TRBV4-3; CDR3aa: ASSHAYRDSNGYT
v_gene: TRBV24-1; CDR3aa: ATSDSDREETQY
v_gene: TRBV9; CDR3aa: ASSARGTLINEKLF
v_gene: TRBV7-8; CDR3aa: ASSSGQGSTNEKLF
v_gene: TRBV6-6; CDR3aa: ASRRGRGGETQY
v_gene: TRBV12-5; CDR3aa: ASATHSTGELF
v_gene: TRBV5-5; CDR3aa: ASSLYQREFPETQY
v_gene: TRBV6-5; CDR3aa: ASRGARNEKLF
v_gene: TRBV19; CDR3aa: ASHFGTVPSWANVLT
v_gene: TRBV7-3; CDR3aa: ASSRTSGATDTQY
v_gene: TRBV11-2; CDR3aa: ASSLSSGGWGNEQF
v_gene: TRBV9; CDR3aa: ASSVGGHPYEQY
v_gene: TRBV9; CDR3aa: ASSVGKTYEQY
v_gene: TRBV2; CDR3aa: ASSRILAGAQETQY
v_gene: TRBV7-2; CDR3aa: ASSPPQGGNTEAF
v_gene: TRBV28; CDR3aa: ASSNSTGFGTLYNEQF
v_gene: TRBV5-1; CDR3aa: ASSHRFSGSIFTDTQY
v_gene: TRBV29-1; CDR3aa: SAPTGGGNTEAF
v_gene: TRBV2; CDR3aa: ASSEGTRYNYGYT
v_gene: TRBV7-2; CDR3aa: ASSLRLGGGYGYT
v_gene: TRBV6-5; CDR3aa: ATSSSVRETQY
v_gene: TRBV28; CDR3aa: AGKGGRNQPQH
v_gene: TRBV27; CDR3aa: ASSLGSEAF
v_gene: TRBV7-9; CDR3aa: ASSFGTSGSLDTQY
v_gene: TRBV7-2; CDR3aa: ASSFSYEQY
v_gene: TRBV25-1; CDR3aa: ASCQTGSFRGRDGEQF
v_gene: TRBV4-3; CDR3aa: ASSHRTMNTEAF
v_gene: TRBV4-1; CDR3aa: ASSARDYRTNEQY
v_gene: TRBV13; CDR3aa: ASSLGTTSGDYEQY
v_gene: TRBV27; CDR3aa: ASSPDRLQISNQPQH
v_gene: TRBV6-6; CDR3aa: ASSDEGRSGTEAF
v_gene: TRBV6-5; CDR3aa: ASRGTRDGGYT
v_gene: TRBV10-1; CDR3aa: ASTDGRSGEAF
v_gene: TRBV11-2; CDR3aa: ASSPGTGVNTEAF
v_gene: TRBV19; CDR3aa: ASHYPGVGIYGYT
v_gene: TRBV14; CDR3aa: ASSQSSGWFGYT
v_gene: TRBV7-2; CDR3aa: ASSSQAAGELF
v_gene: TRBV27; CDR3aa: AIRLAATGELF
v_gene: TRBV10-3; CDR3aa: AISRIRGTNTEAF
v_gene: TRBV11-2; CDR3aa: ASSFAREQY
v_gene: TRBV24-1; CDR3aa: ATSDAGRADTQY
v_gene: TRBV9; CDR3aa: ATGGNTGELF
v_gene: TRBV5-1; CDR3aa: ASSLVSGNNEQF
v_gene: TRBV6-6; CDR3aa: ASSITGEAEAF